This entry describes one TCR beta chain. The sample is drawn from a study of CD4 T cell repertoires in COVID-19. Sequencing used immunoSEQ multiplex PCR; TCRdb keeps in-frame clones, though not all of them. The sample contains about 75,000 clones, under 90% of which appear only once. The CDR3 sequence is 12 residues long. CDR1 is SEHNR, CDR2 FQNEAQ, per germline (reference sequence). V was pared by 5 bases and J by 3 bases, with 6 bases between. The source material was CD4+ T cells from peripheral blood, sampled after recovery from COVID-19. The receptor's source is a human donor who had COVID-19. The V and J genes are TRBV7-9 and TRBJ2-3, with D unresolved. This CDR3 is CASSRATDTQYF. The CDR3 nucleotides read TGTGCCAGCAGCCGTGCTACAGATACGCAGTATTTT.